This T cell receptor (beta chain) was recorded in a study of CD8 T cells in Susac syndrome. V was cut by 0 bases and J by 7 bases, with 17 bases left in between. CDR3 length equals 17 residues. Germline values: CDR1 SGDLS, CDR2 YYNGEE. RNA, at about 0.45 to 1 ug, was reverse transcribed with random hexamers. TCR beta CDR3 was amplified by immunoSEQ multiplex PCR. This amplification extended across 54 Vbeta and 13 Jbeta segments. Each CDR3 protein gets one entry after TCRdb re-called the immunoSEQ multiplex PCR reads with MiXCR. The sample lists about 200,000 distinct CDR3 sequences; approximately 95% were seen once.

The sample was CD4+ T cells from PBMCs. This chain joins TRBV9 and TRBJ1-6, with D tentatively TRBD1 (5 bases). The clonotype originates from a human donor in good health. The CDR3 coding sequence is TGTGCCAGCAGCGTAGGTGGTGGGGCCGGAGTGAATTCACCCCTCCACTTT. It translates to CASSVGGGAGVNSPLHF.